The 30 T cell receptor beta chains below come from one sample, sequenced in a study of response to subunit inactivated influenza vaccine. TCRdb called the RT-PCR reads again in MiXCR, with one record for every CDR3 protein. Of about 520,000 distinct CDR3 sequences in the sample, 6.5% to 8% were seen once. The specimen was PBMCs from blood, collected less than 30 months after vaccination. These receptors all come from a man between 50 and 69 years old who received an inactivated influenza vaccine.

In its sample, this clonotype was seen a few times. This chain links TRBV7-2 with TRBJ2-3; 9 bases match TRBD2. This CDR3 contains 15 residues. The V and J ends lost 1 base and 6 bases, in that order; junction bases with no gene match: 5. Germline values: CDR1 SGHTA, CDR2 FQGNSA. Here the CDR3 reads CASSLGTSAFDTQYF. The CDR3 DNA sequence: TGTGCCAGCAGCTTAGGGACTAGCGCCTTCGATACGCAGTATTTT.

This clonotype showed up just a few times. This sequence joins TRBV28 and TRBJ1-2, with a possible D match to TRBD1 (5 bases). The CDR3 consists of 13 residues. V lost 4 bases and J lost 4, with 10 bases in between. The V gene's germline CDR1 is MDHEN and CDR2 SYDVKM. CDR3 coding DNA: TGTGCCAGCAGTTCGACAGACGGCTATGGCTACACCTTC. Translating it yields CASSSTDGYGYTF.

In its sample, this clonotype was seen a few times. The rearrangement uses TRBV20-1 and TRBJ2-5, with 13 bases that match TRBD2. V lost 0 bases and J lost 3; bases outside the gene matches: 4. Germline V CDR1 and CDR2: DFQATT, SNEGSKA (reference sequence). CDR3 length: 16 amino acids. CDR3 protein: CSARDLTSGRKETQYF. CDR3 bases: TGCAGTGCTAGAGATTTGACTAGCGGGAGGAAAGAGACCCAGTACTTC.

The V gene is TRBV7-9, the J gene TRBJ1-1, with 9 bases that match TRBD1. In germline, CDR1 is SEHNR, CDR2 FQNEAQ (reference sequence). V was pared by 1 base and J by 4 bases, with 4 bases of the junction left unmatched. The CDR3 is 15 amino acids. Here the CDR3 reads CASSLEGQGVTEAFF. The CDR3 DNA sequence: TGTGCCAGCAGCTTAGAGGGACAGGGCGTCACTGAAGCTTTCTTT.

In this sample, this clonotype turned up many times. The V gene is TRBV12-3 or TRBV12-4, the J gene TRBJ1-1, with D unresolved. Trimming removed 2 bases at V and 6 bases at J, with 7 bases between. The CDR3 totals 12 residues. The CDR3 loop is CASSLNNPEAFF. CDR3 in DNA: TGTGCCAGCAGTTTAAATAACCCTGAAGCTTTCTTT.

CDR3 residues: CSASARMRYNEQFF. The CDR3 nucleotides are TGCAGTGCTTCCGCCCGGATGAGGTACAATGAGCAGTTCTTC. The V gene is TRBV20-1, the J gene TRBJ2-1, with no clear D. Trimming removed 5 bases at V and 4 bases at J, with 15 bases between. Germline loops: CDR1 DFQATT, CDR2 SNEGSKA (reference sequence). CDR3 length equals 14 residues.

The V and J genes are TRBV28 and TRBJ2-1; D gene ambiguous. Germline V gene sequence: CDR1 MDHEN, CDR2 SYDVKM. The length of the CDR3 is 14 residues. Trimming stripped 2 bases from V and 7 bases from J, with 12 bases between. CDR3 sequence reads: CASSLIGRTNEQFF. The CDR3 DNA is TGTGCCAGCAGTTTAATCGGCAGAACAAATGAGCAGTTCTTC.

With regard to this clonotype: A much more abundant neighbour one base away suggests this may be a read error. This chain joins TRBV6-1 and TRBJ1-1; 8 bases are a match to TRBD1. The CDR3 is 16 residues long. V gave up 5 bases and J gave up 1 base; unmatched junction bases: 9. Per the germline V gene, CDR1 is MNHNS and CDR2 is SASEGT. The CDR3 DNA follows: TGTGCCAGCAGTCCGACCAGGGGGCAGGGGAACACTGAAGCTTTCTTT. Protein: CASSPTRGQGNTEAFF.

At least ten counts were recorded for this clonotype. V and J are TRBV10-3 and TRBJ1-2, with D unresolved. Germline loops: CDR1 ENHRY, CDR2 SYGVKD. The CDR3 length is 16 residues. Trimming shortened V by 4 bases and J by 3 bases, and 18 bases separated the two germline ends. The CDR3 protein is CAISGPLGGKHYGYTF. The DNA of the CDR3 is TGTGCCATCAGTGGTCCTCTGGGAGGGAAGCACTATGGCTACACCTTC.

The CDR3 is CASSLSRRNEQFF. CDR3 nucleotides: TGCGCCAGCAGCTTGAGCAGGCGCAATGAGCAGTTCTTC. The V and J genes are TRBV5-1 and TRBJ2-1; no reliable D call. Deletions cut 1 base from V and 6 bases from J, with 8 bases between. Germline V gene lookup returns CDR1 SGHRS and CDR2 YFSETQ. The CDR3 extends over 13 amino acids.

The rearrangement joins TRBV7-9 to TRBJ1-1; no definite D call. Looked up from germline, CDR1 is SEHNR and CDR2 is FQNEAQ (reference sequence). The CDR3 sequence is 15 residues long. Trimming left V 1 base short and J 0 bases short, with 9 bases between. CDR3 in amino acids: CASSLGGSLNTEAFF. The CDR3 nucleotides are TGTGCCAGCAGCTTAGGCGGCAGTTTGAACACTGAAGCTTTCTTT.

This clonotype was seen many times. The chain is built from TRBV24-1 and TRBJ2-1; 12 bases fit TRBD2. J was trimmed by 5 bases and V by 3 bases; bases with no gene match: 4. This CDR3 spans 16 amino acids. Germline loops: CDR1 KGHDR, CDR2 SFDVKD. CDR3 region: CATSDPTSGRHNEQFF. CDR3 DNA: TGTGCCACCAGTGATCCCACTAGCGGGAGGCACAATGAGCAGTTCTTC.

This clonotype occurred a few times. The rearrangement links TRBV7-9 to TRBJ2-7, with D perhaps TRBD2 (5 bases). In germline, CDR1 is SEHNR, CDR2 FQNEAQ (reference sequence). The CDR3 runs 15 residues. V dropped 1 base and J dropped 6 bases, with 16 bases sitting between them. The CDR3 DNA sequence: TGTGCCAGCAGCTTAGTGTGGCCCCATGAGGGCGAGCAGTACTTC. Translated: CASSLVWPHEGEQYF. The full variable domain, rest sourced from reference TRBV7-9 and TRBJ2-7, is DTGVSQNPRHKITKRGQNVTFRCDPISEHNRLYWYRQTLGQGPEFLTYFQNEAQLEKSRLLSDRFSAERPKGSFSTLEIQRTEQGDSAMYLCASSLVWPHEGEQYFGPGTRLTVT.

V and J are TRBV12-3 or TRBV12-4 and TRBJ1-1, with 10 bases aligning to TRBD1. Trimming cost V 4 bases and J 3 bases; bases outside gene matches: 5. The CDR3 loop spans 15 amino acids. The CDR3 protein is CASSSWTGGHTEAFF. In DNA, the CDR3 is TGTGCCAGCAGTTCCTGGACAGGGGGGCACACTGAAGCTTTCTTT.

Ten or more counts support this clonotype. The chain links TRBV5-1 to TRBJ2-5; possible D gene TRBD2, 6 bases. This CDR3 has 16 amino acids. Germline-derived CDR1 and CDR2 are SGHRS and YFSETQ. The V gene lost 1 base and the J gene lost 2 bases, with 15 bases spanning the gap. CDR3 residues: CASSLSPGLYQETQYF. CDR3 DNA sequence: TGCGCCAGCAGCTTGAGCCCGGGACTGTATCAAGAGACCCAGTACTTC.

The V call is TRBV5-1, the J call TRBJ1-1; 7 bases match TRBD1. Trimming cost V 1 base and J 5 bases; bases outside gene matches: 2. The CDR3 is 13 residues long. Germline V gene data show CDR1 as SGHRS and CDR2 as YFSETQ. The CDR3 DNA reads TGCGCCAGCAGCTTGAAACAGGGGACTGAAGCTTTCTTT. Amino acids: CASSLKQGTEAFF. The full variable domain, completed using reference TRBV5-1 and TRBJ1-1, is KAGVTQTPRYLIKTRGQQVTLSCSPISGHRSVSWYQQTPGQGLQFLFEYFSETQRNKGNFPGRFSGRQFSNSRSEMNVSTLELGDSALYLCASSLKQGTEAFFGQGTRLTVV.

The J gene is TRBJ2-1, the V gene TRBV30, with D uncertain. CDR1 is GTSNPN, CDR2 SVGIG, per germline (reference sequence). The length of the CDR3 is 14 residues. The V end was cut by 0 bases, the J end by 5 bases, with 11 bases between. The DNA for the CDR3 is TGTGCCTGGAGTGTACTCGCAGGTGACAATGAGCAGTTCTTC. Its translation: CAWSVLAGDNEQFF.

The rearrangement links TRBV20-1 to TRBJ2-5; tentatively, D is TRBD1 (6 bases). The CDR3 runs 15 residues. Trimming took off 5 bases at V and 1 base at J, with 17 bases between the two ends. Germline V CDR1 and CDR2: DFQATT, SNEGSKA (reference sequence). CDR3 in amino acids: CSAPQGAGTQETQYF. In nucleotides, the CDR3 is TGCAGTGCTCCACAGGGTGCAGGGACCCAAGAGACCCAGTACTTC.

V is TRBV30 and J is TRBJ2-1; D not certain. CDR1 and CDR2 from the germline V gene are GTSNPN and SVGIG (reference sequence). The CDR3 spans 14 residues. V lost 5 bases to trimming and J lost 0 bases, with 11 bases between them. DNA of the CDR3: TGTGCCTGGTCTCGGAAGAGCTCCTACAATGAGCAGTTCTTC. Its translation: CAWSRKSSYNEQFF.

This clonotype turned up a few times. V is TRBV29-1 and J is TRBJ2-7; 7 positions agree with TRBD2. Per germline, CDR1 SQVTM and CDR2 ANQGSEA. V gave up 5 bases and J gave up 8 bases; unmatched junction bases: 9. The CDR3 length is 12 residues. The CDR3 region is CSVQRRGIQQYF. The CDR3 DNA sequence: TGCAGCGTTCAGAGGCGGGGGATCCAGCAGTACTTC.

This clonotype appeared many times. This chain's CDR3 is CASSQVWGANGNTIYF. DNA of the CDR3: TGCGCCAGCAGCCAAGTTTGGGGGGCTAATGGAAACACCATATATTTT. This rearrangement joins TRBV4-1 to TRBJ1-3; D is perhaps TRBD1 (6 bases). CDR1 and CDR2 from the germline V gene are MGHRA and YSYEKL. The CDR3 has 16 residues. V was pared by 1 base and J by 3 bases, with 13 bases between.

This clonotype showed up many times. The rearrangement uses TRBV29-1 and TRBJ1-5; 10 bases are shared with TRBD1. CDR1 and CDR2 (germline): SQVTM, ANQGSEA. The CDR3 covers 13 residues. The V gene end was trimmed by 7 bases and the J gene end by 2 bases; junction bases not matched to a gene: 2. The chain's CDR3 is CSAGTGGNQPQHF. The CDR3 DNA follows: TGCAGCGCTGGGACAGGGGGCAATCAGCCCCAGCATTTT.

Many counts were recorded for this clonotype. The CDR3 nucleotides read TGCGCCAGCAGCCAAAGGGTTGGAGGAAACACTGAAGCTTTCTTT. The encoded protein is CASSQRVGGNTEAFF. This chain links TRBV4-3 with TRBJ1-1; D ambiguous. The CDR3 runs to 15 residues. The germline V and J ends were trimmed by 2 bases and 2 bases, with 12 bases remaining between them. Germline values: CDR1 LGHNA, CDR2 YSLEER.

This clonotype showed up just a few times. The gene calls are TRBV12-3 or TRBV12-4 and TRBJ1-1; D gene uncertain. The CDR3 runs 14 residues. V lost 1 base and J lost 5, with 11 bases in between. CDR3 sequence reads: CASSLVAANTEAFF. As DNA, the CDR3 is TGTGCCAGCAGTTTAGTAGCTGCCAATACTGAAGCTTTCTTT.

This clonotype occurred a few times. V is TRBV6-2 or TRBV6-3 and J is TRBJ1-2, with 7 bases matching TRBD1. The CDR3 is made up of 14 amino acids. Trimming cost V 4 bases and J 7 bases; bases outside gene matches: 9. Per the germline V gene, CDR1 is MNHEY and CDR2 is SVGEGT. The CDR3 spells CASSSGTDGPGYTF. The CDR3, as DNA: TGTGCCAGCAGTTCCGGGACAGATGGGCCTGGCTACACCTTC.

V is TRBV4-3 and J is TRBJ1-2; D gene unclear. Germline V gene data show CDR1 as LGHNA and CDR2 as YSLEER. The CDR3 totals 13 residues. Trimming removed 1 base at V and 6 bases at J, with 9 bases between. CDR3 bases: TGCGCCAGCAGCCAAGGTGCAGTGGATGGCTACACCTTC. Translation gives CASSQGAVDGYTF.

This clonotype came up many times. This chain uses TRBV7-2 with TRBJ2-3, with 8 bases identical to TRBD1. Germline V gives CDR1 SGHTA, CDR2 FQGNSA. V gave up 5 bases and J gave up 0 bases; unmatched junction bases: 10. This CDR3 region has 17 residues. CDR3 sequence (DNA): TGTGCCAGCAGCCGAGCCACAGGGGGGTATAGCACAGATACGCAGTATTTT. Its translation: CASSRATGGYSTDTQYF.

J is TRBJ1-2 and V is TRBV5-1; maybe TRBD1 (5 bases). Germline V CDR1 and CDR2: SGHRS, YFSETQ. The V end lost 1 base, the J end lost 8 bases, and 15 bases lay between the germline ends. The CDR3 contains 14 residues. The CDR3, as DNA: TGCGCCAGCAGCTTGACAGGCGGAGATAGGGGCTACACCTTC. Translation: CASSLTGGDRGYTF.

This clonotype was counted ten times or more. The chain links TRBV24-1 to TRBJ2-3, with 10 nucleotides matching TRBD2. From germline, CDR1 is KGHDR and CDR2 SFDVKD. With V trimmed by 4 bases and J by 0 bases, 3 bases remained unmatched. The CDR3 consists of 16 residues. The CDR3 reads CATSDPTSGSTDTQYF. The CDR3 nucleotides read TGTGCCACCAGTGACCCGACTAGCGGGAGCACAGATACGCAGTATTTT.

This clonotype was seen more than once but under ten times. This rearrangement joins TRBV19 to TRBJ2-5; perhaps D is TRBD1 or TRBD2 (5 bases each). The V gene lost 8 bases and the J gene lost 1 base, with 11 bases spanning the gap. The CDR3 totals 13 residues. The germline gives CDR1 LNHDA, CDR2 SQIVND (reference sequence). CDR3 nucleotide sequence: TGTGCCAGTCAGGGCCGGGGCCAAGAGACCCAGTACTTC. Its translation: CASQGRGQETQYF. The full variable domain, its missing parts supplied by reference TRBV19 and TRBJ2-5, is DGGITQSPKYLFRKEGQNVTLSCEQNLNHDAMYWYRQDPGQGLRLIYYSQIVNDFQKGDIAEGYSVSREKKESFPLTVTSAQKNPTAFYLCASQGRGQETQYFGPGTRLLVL.